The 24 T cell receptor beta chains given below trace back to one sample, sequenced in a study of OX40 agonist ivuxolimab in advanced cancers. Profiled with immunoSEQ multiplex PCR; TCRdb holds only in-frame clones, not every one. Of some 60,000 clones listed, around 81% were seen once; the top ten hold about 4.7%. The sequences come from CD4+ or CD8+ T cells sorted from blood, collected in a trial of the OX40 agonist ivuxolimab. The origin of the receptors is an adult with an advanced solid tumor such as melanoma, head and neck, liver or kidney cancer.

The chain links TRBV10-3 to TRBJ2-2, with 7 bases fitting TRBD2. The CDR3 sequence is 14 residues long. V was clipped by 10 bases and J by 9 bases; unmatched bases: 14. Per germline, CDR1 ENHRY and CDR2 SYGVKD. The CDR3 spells CATTAWGGGRELFF. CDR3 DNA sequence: TGTGCCACCACCGCATGGGGGGGAGGCCGGGAGCTGTTTTTT.

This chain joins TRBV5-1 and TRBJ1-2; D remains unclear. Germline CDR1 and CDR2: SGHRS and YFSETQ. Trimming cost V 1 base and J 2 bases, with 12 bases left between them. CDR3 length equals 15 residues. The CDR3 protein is CASSLTTGKNYGYTF. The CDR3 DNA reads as TGCGCCAGCAGCTTGACGACCGGGAAAAACTATGGCTACACCTTC.

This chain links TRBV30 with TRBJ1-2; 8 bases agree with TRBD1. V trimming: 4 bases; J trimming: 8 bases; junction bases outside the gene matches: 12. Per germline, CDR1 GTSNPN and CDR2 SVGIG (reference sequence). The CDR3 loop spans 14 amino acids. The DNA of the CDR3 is TGTGCCTGGATACGCGGGACAGGTTCCTTCGGCTACACCTTC. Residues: CAWIRGTGSFGYTF.

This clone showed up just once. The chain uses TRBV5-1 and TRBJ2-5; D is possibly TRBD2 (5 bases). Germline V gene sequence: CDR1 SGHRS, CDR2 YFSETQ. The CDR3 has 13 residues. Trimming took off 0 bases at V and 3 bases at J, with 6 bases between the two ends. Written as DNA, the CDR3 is TGCGCCAGCAGCTTGGGGGGAGAAGAGACCCAGTACTTC. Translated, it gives CASSLGGEETQYF.

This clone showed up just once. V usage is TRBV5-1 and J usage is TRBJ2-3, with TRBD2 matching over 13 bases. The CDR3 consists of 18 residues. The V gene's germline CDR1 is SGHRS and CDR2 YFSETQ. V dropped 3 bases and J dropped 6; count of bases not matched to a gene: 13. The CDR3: CASSSPGLAGSRDDTQYF. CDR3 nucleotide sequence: TGCGCCAGCAGCTCGCCGGGACTAGCGGGATCAAGGGACGATACGCAGTATTTT.

DNA of the CDR3: TGCAGCGTTGTGGGAGTGAACACTGAAGCTTTCTTT. Its translation: CSVVGVNTEAFF. The chain employs TRBV29-1 and TRBJ1-1, with no clear D. CDR1 is SQVTM, CDR2 ANQGSEA, per germline. The CDR3 covers 12 residues. V shed 4 bases and J shed 0 bases, with 6 bases lying between them.

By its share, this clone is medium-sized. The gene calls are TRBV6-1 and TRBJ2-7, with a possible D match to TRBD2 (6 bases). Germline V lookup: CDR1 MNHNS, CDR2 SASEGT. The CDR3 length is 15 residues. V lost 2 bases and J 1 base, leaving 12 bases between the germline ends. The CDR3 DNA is TGTGCCAGCAGTGAACGGCGGGGCCGGTCCTACGAGCAGTACTTC. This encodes CASSERRGRSYEQYF.

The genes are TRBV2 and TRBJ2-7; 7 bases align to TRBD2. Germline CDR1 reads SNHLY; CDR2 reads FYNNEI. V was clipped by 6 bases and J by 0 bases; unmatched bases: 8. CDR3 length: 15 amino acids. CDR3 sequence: CASRLSGGRSYEQYF. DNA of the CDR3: TGTGCCAGCAGGCTTTCGGGAGGACGCTCCTACGAGCAGTACTTC. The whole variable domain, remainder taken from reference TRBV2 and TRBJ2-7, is EPEVTQTPSHQVTQMGQEVILRCVPISNHLYFYWYRQILGQKVEFLVSFYNNEISEKSEIFDDQFSVERPDGSNFTLKIRSTKLEDSAMYFCASRLSGGRSYEQYFGPGTRLTVT.

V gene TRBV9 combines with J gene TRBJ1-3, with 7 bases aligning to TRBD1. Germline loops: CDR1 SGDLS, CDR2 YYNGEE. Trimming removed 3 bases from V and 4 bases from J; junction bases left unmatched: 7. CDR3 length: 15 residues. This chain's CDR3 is CASSAGQARGNTIYF. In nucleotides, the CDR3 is TGTGCCAGCAGCGCCGGACAGGCCCGGGGAAACACCATATATTTT.

This CDR3 reads CASRPGQGYYGELFF. For the CDR3, the DNA is TGTGCCAGCAGGCCGGGACAGGGCTACTACGGGGAGCTGTTTTTT. The rearrangement joins TRBV9 to TRBJ2-2; 9 bases are shared with TRBD1. Germline CDR1 SGDLS, CDR2 YYNGEE. The CDR3 is 15 amino acids. With V trimmed by 5 bases and J by 7 bases, 9 bases remained unmatched.

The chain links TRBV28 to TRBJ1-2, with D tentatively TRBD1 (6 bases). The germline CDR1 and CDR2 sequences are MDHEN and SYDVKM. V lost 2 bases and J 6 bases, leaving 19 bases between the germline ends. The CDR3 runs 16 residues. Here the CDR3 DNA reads TGTGCCAGCAGTTTAGGTACAGGGATTAAGGTGGATGGCTACACCTTC. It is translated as CASSLGTGIKVDGYTF.

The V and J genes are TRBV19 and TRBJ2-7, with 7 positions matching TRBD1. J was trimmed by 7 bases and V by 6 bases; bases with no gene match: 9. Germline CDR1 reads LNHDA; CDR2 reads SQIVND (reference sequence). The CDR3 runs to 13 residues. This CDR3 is CASSSRQGGEQYF. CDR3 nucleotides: TGTGCCAGTAGCTCCCGACAGGGCGGAGAGCAGTACTTC. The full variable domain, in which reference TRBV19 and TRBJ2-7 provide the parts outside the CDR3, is DGGITQSPKYLFRKEGQNVTLSCEQNLNHDAMYWYRQDPGQGLRLIYYSQIVNDFQKGDIAEGYSVSREKKESFPLTVTSAQKNPTAFYLCASSSRQGGEQYFGPGTRLTVT.

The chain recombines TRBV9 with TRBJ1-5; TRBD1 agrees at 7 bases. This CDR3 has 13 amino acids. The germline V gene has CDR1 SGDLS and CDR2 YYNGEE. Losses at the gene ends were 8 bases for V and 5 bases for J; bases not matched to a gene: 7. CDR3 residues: CARQGERYQPQHF. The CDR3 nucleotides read TGTGCCAGGCAGGGGGAAAGATATCAGCCCCAGCATTTT.

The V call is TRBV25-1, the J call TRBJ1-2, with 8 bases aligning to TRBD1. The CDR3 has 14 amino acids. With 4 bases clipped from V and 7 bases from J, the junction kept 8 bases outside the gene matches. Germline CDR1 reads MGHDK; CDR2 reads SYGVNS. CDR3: CASSASTGATGYTF. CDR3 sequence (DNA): TGTGCCAGCAGTGCCTCGACAGGGGCGACTGGCTACACCTTC.

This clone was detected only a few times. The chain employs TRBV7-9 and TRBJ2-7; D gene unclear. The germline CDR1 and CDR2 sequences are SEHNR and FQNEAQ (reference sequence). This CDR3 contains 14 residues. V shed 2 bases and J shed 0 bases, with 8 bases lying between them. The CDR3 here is CASSLYADSYEQYF. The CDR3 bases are TGTGCCAGCAGCTTATACGCGGACTCCTACGAGCAGTACTTC.

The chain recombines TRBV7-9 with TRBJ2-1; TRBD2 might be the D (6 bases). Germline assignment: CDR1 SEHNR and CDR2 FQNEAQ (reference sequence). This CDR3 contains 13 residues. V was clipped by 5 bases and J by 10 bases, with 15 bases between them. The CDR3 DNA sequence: TGTGCCAGCAGCACTCCTGTGGGAGGAGAGCAGTTCTTC. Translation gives CASSTPVGGEQFF.

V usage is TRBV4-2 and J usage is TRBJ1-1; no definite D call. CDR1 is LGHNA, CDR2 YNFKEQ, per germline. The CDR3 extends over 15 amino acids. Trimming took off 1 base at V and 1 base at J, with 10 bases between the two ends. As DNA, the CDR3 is TGTGCCAGCAGCCAAGGAGGATGGGGGAACACTGAAGCTTTCTTT. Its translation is CASSQGGWGNTEAFF.

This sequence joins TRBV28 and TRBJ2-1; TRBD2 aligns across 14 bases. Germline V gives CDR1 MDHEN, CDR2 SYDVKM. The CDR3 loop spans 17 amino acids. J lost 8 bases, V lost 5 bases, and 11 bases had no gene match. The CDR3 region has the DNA TGTGCCAGCAGTGCACAAGGACTAGCGGGAGGCTGGGATGAGCAGTTCTTC. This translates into CASSAQGLAGGWDEQFF.

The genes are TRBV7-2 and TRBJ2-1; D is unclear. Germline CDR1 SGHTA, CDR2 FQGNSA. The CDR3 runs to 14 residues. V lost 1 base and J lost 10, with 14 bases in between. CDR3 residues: CASSLEAVATEQFF. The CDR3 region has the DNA TGTGCCAGCAGCTTAGAGGCGGTTGCCACCGAGCAGTTCTTC.

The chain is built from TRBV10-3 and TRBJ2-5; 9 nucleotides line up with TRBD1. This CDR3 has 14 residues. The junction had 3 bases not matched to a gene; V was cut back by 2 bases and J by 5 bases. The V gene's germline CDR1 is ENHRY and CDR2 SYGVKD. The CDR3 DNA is TGTGCCATCAGTGAGCGACAGGGGGGGGAGACCCAGTACTTC. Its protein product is CAISERQGGETQYF.

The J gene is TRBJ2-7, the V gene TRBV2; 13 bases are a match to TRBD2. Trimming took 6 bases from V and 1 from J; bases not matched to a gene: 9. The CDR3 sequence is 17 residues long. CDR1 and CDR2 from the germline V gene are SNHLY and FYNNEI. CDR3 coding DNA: TGTGCCAGCAGCGCGACTAGCGGGAGGTTGAGATCCTACGAGCAGTACTTC. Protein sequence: CASSATSGRLRSYEQYF.

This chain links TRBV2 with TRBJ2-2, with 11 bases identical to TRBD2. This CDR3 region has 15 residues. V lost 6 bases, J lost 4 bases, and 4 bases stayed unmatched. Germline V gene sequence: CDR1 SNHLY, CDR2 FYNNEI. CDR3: CASRQGLAATGELFF. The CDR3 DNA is TGTGCCAGCAGGCAGGGACTAGCGGCCACCGGGGAGCTGTTTTTT.

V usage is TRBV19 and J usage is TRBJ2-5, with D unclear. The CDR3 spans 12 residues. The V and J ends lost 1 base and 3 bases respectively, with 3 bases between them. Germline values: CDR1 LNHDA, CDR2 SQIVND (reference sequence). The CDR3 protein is CASSIGEETQYF. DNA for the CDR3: TGTGCCAGTAGTATAGGCGAAGAGACCCAGTACTTC.

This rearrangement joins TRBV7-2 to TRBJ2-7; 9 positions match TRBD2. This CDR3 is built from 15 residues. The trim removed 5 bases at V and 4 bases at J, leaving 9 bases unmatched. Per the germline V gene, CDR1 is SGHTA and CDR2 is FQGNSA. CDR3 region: CASSKTSGELYEQYF. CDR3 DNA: TGTGCCAGCAGCAAGACTAGCGGAGAACTTTACGAGCAGTACTTC.